The entry that follows covers one T cell receptor beta chain sequence. Germline assignment: CDR1 LGHDT and CDR2 YNNKEL (reference sequence). With 0 bases removed from V and 7 bases from J, the gap between germline ends came to 18 bases. The CDR3 runs to 16 residues. The sample is drawn from a study of blood T cell repertoires in COVID-19. Turning to the study itself: Nucleic acid was either cDNA or gDNA, and it came from T cells, B-cell-depleted T cells, or PBMCs.

In the original processing: The assay estimated nucleated cells by amplifying reference gene primers. Clones were sequenced by immunoSEQ multiplex PCR, and TCRdb holds only the in-frame ones, with some missing. V and J calls plus clone size are reproduced from that table; the DNA served to infer D and trimming. Of some 130,000 clones detected, about 77% appear once; the ten largest clones hold around a fifth. The J gene is TRBJ1-2, the V gene TRBV3-1 (or the pseudogene TRBV3-2); weak D call: TRBD1 (6 bases). The receptor was isolated from a man older than 75 with acute or convalescent COVID-19. The sequenced sample consisted of peripheral blood. The CDR3 DNA sequence: TGTGCCAGCAGCCAAGAAATCGGGGGGCCATACGGTGGCTACACCTTC. Amino acid sequence: CASSQEIGGPYGGYTF.